This T cell receptor beta chain came from a study of T cells in Graves' hyperthyroidism and ophthalmopathy. From RNA transcripts, TCR beta CDR3 regions were amplified. In the first-round RT-PCR of the TCR CDR3, the HTBI primer set was used. One entry per CDR3 protein, called by TCRdb with MiXCR from the multiplex PCR reads. The sample yields 600,000 to 700,000 distinct CDR3 sequences, just under 45% seen once. This clonotype has only a few counts. Its matching antigen is unknown. CDR1 and CDR2 from the germline V gene are DFQATT and SNEGSKA (reference sequence). The CDR3 is 16 amino acids. V was trimmed by 0 bases and J by 0 bases, leaving 14 bases between them. Whole-study results and caveats: Blood samples included most of the expanded thyroid clonotypes exceeding 0.001. A 13 V-J signature model discriminated ophthalmopathy versus stable hyperthyroidism.

Lactation, pregnancy, other autoimmune disease or uncontrolled infection led to exclusion of patients. Material for sequencing was peripheral blood or thyroid tissue (not recorded which). The sequence came from an adult man with Graves' disease, either hyperthyroidism or ophthalmopathy (not recorded which). This sequence joins TRBV20-1 and TRBJ1-1; the D gene is possibly TRBD1 (6 bases). DNA for the CDR3: TGCAGTGCTAGAGATCCGTCGGGGGGCGTGAACACTGAAGCTTTCTTT. Its protein is CSARDPSGGVNTEAFF.